A single sample is the source of the 12 T cell receptor beta chains below, sequenced in a study of CD8 T cells in ankylosing spondylitis. Study results and limitations: What appeared characteristic of ankylosing spondylitis blood was a TCR beta motif of under 10 highly homologous variants.

These TCRs' antigens remain unknown. A single record per CDR3 protein comes from TCRdb applying MiXCR to the 5' RACE reads. The sample includes fewer than 550,000 distinct CDR3 sequences, 5.3% of them seen just once. The sequencing sample was made of blood, either unsorted or a sorted T cell fraction (not recorded which). These receptors were collected from a male donor with ankylosing spondylitis.

This clonotype was found once. The chain recombines TRBV7-3 with TRBJ2-3; no firm D call. The CDR3 spans 15 residues. CDR1 SGHTA and CDR2 FQGTGA come from the germline V gene. Trimming cost V 6 bases and J 2 bases, with 15 bases left between them. Written as DNA, the CDR3 is TGTGCCAGCAGTCTCTATTCTACCATCACAGATACGCAGTATTTT. It translates to CASSLYSTITDTQYF.

At least ten counts were recorded for this clonotype. This chain connects TRBV15 to TRBJ2-1; 8 bases agree with TRBD1. This CDR3 is 18 amino acids long. Germline assignment: CDR1 LNHNV and CDR2 YYDKDF (reference sequence). J lost 4 bases, V lost 3 bases, and 14 bases had no gene match. This chain's CDR3 is CATSSTEDREIRYNEQFF. CDR3 sequence (DNA): TGTGCCACCAGCAGCACGGAGGACAGGGAGATTCGGTACAATGAGCAGTTCTTC. Drawing the rest from reference TRBV15 and TRBJ2-1, the complete variable domain is DAMVIQNPRYQVTQFGKPVTLSCSQTLNHNVMYWYQQKSSQAPKLLFHYYDKDFNNEADTPDNFQSRRPNTSFCFLDIRSPGLGDTAMYLCATSSTEDREIRYNEQFFGPGTRLTVL.

This clonotype was recorded many times. The V and J genes are TRBV7-2 and TRBJ1-1; D call uncertain. Germline-derived CDR1 and CDR2 are SGHTA and FQGNSA. Trimming cost V 2 bases and J 7 bases, with 11 bases left between them. The CDR3 is 13 residues long. The DNA of the CDR3 is TGTGCCAGCAGCTTAAGTCGCCGATATGAAGCTTTCTTT. Amino acids: CASSLSRRYEAFF.

This clonotype was found many times. The genes are TRBV20-1 and TRBJ2-1; TRBD2 matches at 9 bases. V was clipped by 3 bases and J by 9 bases; unmatched bases: 3. The germline CDR1 and CDR2 sequences are DFQATT and SNEGSKA (reference sequence). The CDR3 is 12 residues long. The CDR3 region has the DNA TGCAGTGCTAGGCGGGGGGGTGTTGAGCAGTTCTTC. It specifies CSARRGGVEQFF.

This chain links TRBV5-5 with TRBJ2-2; the match to TRBD1 covers 9 bases. CDR1 is SGHKS and CDR2 is YYEKEE in the germline V gene (reference sequence). Trimming removed 0 bases from V and 5 bases from J; junction bases left unmatched: 5. The CDR3 has 16 amino acids. The CDR3 DNA reads TGTGCCAGCAGCTTGGCTGGGACAGGGATTACCGGGGAGCTGTTTTTT. Translation gives CASSLAGTGITGELFF.

The chain couples TRBV5-1 to TRBJ2-1, with D possibly being TRBD2 (6 bases). The germline V gene encodes CDR1 SGHRS and CDR2 YFSETQ. The CDR3 spans 14 residues. V lost 4 bases to trimming and J lost 9 bases, with 17 bases between them. CDR3 protein: CASSVGPPGVEQFF. The CDR3 bases are TGCGCCAGCAGCGTCGGACCTCCGGGGGTTGAGCAGTTCTTC.

This clonotype was observed at least ten times. J is TRBJ2-5 and V is TRBV20-1; TRBD1 matches at 7 bases. CDR1 is DFQATT and CDR2 is SNEGSKA in the germline V gene (reference sequence). After removal of 5 bases from V and 2 bases from J, the junction contained 8 bases not matched to a gene. This CDR3 spans 14 amino acids. CDR3 amino acids: CSARQGTLQETQYF. For the CDR3, the DNA is TGCAGTGCTCGACAGGGTACATTGCAAGAGACCCAGTACTTC.

This clonotype was picked up many times. This rearrangement joins TRBV10-3 to TRBJ2-2; no clear D gene. Germline CDR1 ENHRY, CDR2 SYGVKD. The CDR3 is 14 amino acids. V was pared by 10 bases and J by 5 bases, with 17 bases between. The CDR3 reads CATQVSKETGELFF. The DNA for the CDR3 is TGTGCCACCCAGGTATCTAAAGAGACCGGGGAGCTGTTTTTT.

The chain couples TRBV2 to TRBJ2-1; TRBD1 matches at 11 bases. There are 16 residues in the CDR3. Trimming took 7 bases from V and 10 from J; bases not matched to a gene: 15. Germline loops: CDR1 SNHLY, CDR2 FYNNEI. The CDR3 sequence is CASTPRGTGGLIEQFF. CDR3 in DNA: TGTGCCAGCACTCCCAGGGGGACAGGGGGTTTAATAGAGCAGTTCTTC.

This clonotype was counted many times. CDR3 residues: CSARDSRSSTDTQYF. The CDR3 region has the DNA TGCAGTGCTAGAGACTCCCGGAGCTCCACAGATACGCAGTATTTT. The rearrangement uses TRBV20-1 and TRBJ2-3; D unclear. In germline, CDR1 is DFQATT, CDR2 SNEGSKA (reference sequence). Between the trimmed V and J ends, which lost 0 bases and 2 bases, there was a span of 12 bases. CDR3 length: 15 residues.

This clonotype was observed at least ten times. This chain uses TRBV7-8 with TRBJ2-7; TRBD2 agrees at 11 bases. CDR3 length: 15 residues. The V and J ends lost 5 bases and 3 bases, in that order; junction bases with no gene match: 6. CDR1 is SGHVS, CDR2 FQNEAQ, per germline. The CDR3 coding sequence is TGTGCCAGCAGCCCCCGGACTAGCGGGTACTACGAGCAGTACTTC. It specifies CASSPRTSGYYEQYF.

This clonotype appeared many times. This chain joins TRBV5-1 and TRBJ2-5; TRBD2 agrees at 7 bases. CDR3 length: 14 residues. The germline CDR1 and CDR2 sequences are SGHRS and YFSETQ. V shed 1 base and J 5 bases; nucleotides not matched to a gene: 5. CDR3 coding DNA: TGCGCCAGCAGCTTGACAGGAGCGGGGGAGACCCAGTACTTC. It specifies CASSLTGAGETQYF.